This is a list of T cell receptor beta chains from one sample in a study of control samples from healthy donors and cancer patients. Measured with immunoSEQ multiplex PCR; TCRdb has only the in-frame clones, and not every one. The sample records fewer than 150,000 clones, 90% being singletons. The sample comprised blood. The receptors here all came from a man younger than 30 in good health. CDR3s include the opening cysteine and the closing phenylalanine or tryptophan. The D gene is left open where the match is weak. For some rows the clone size is stated as once, few or many, or as a class when expanded; others skip it.

.,.,TRBJ2-7,12,TRBV12-3/TRBV12-4,TGTGCCAGCAGTGGGCCGGGCCGTGGGCAGTACTTC,CASSGPGRGQYF
.,.,TRBJ2-1,13,TRBV7-8,TGTGCCAGCAGCTTAGAACGCCTCGATGAGCAGTTCTTC,CASSLERLDEQFF
.,once,TRBJ2-1,17,TRBV3-1/TRBV3-2,TGTGCCAGCAGCCAAGAAAGATTATCCCGGGACCACAATGAGCAGTTCTTC,CASSQERLSRDHNEQFF
TRBD2,.,TRBJ2-5,16,TRBV10-3,TGTGCCATCAGTGAGCAACGGGGAGGGGCCCAAGAGACCCAGTACTTC,CAISEQRGGAQETQYF
.,.,TRBJ2-5,16,TRBV21-1,TGTGCCAGCAGCAAGAGGGACAGCCCGATCCAAGAGACCCAGTACTTC,CASSKRDSPIQETQYF
TRBD1,.,TRBJ2-7,16,TRBV3-1/TRBV3-2,TGTGCCAGCAGCCAAGAAGTGGGACAGATCTCCTACGAGCAGTACTTC,CASSQEVGQISYEQYF
.,.,TRBJ2-7,17,TRBV3-1/TRBV3-2,TGTGCCAGCAGCCGAGGCTTCCGGGACGTAAACTCCTACGAGCAGTACTTC,CASSRGFRDVNSYEQYF
.,.,TRBJ1-4,12,TRBV29-1,TGCAGCGTCCGGGGGCCTGGGGAAAAACTGTTTTTT,CSVRGPGEKLFF
TRBD2,once,TRBJ2-5,13,TRBV19,TGTGCCAGTAGCGGGGGGGCCCAAGAGACCCAGTACTTC,CASSGGAQETQYF
.,.,TRBJ1-2,13,TRBV5-4,TGTGCCAGCAGCAACCGAGGGGGTGGGGGCTACACCTTC,CASSNRGGGGYTF
.,.,TRBJ2-5,15,TRBV5-1,TGCGCCAGCAGCCCTGGAACGCTTGGAGGAGAGACCCAGTACTTC,CASSPGTLGGETQYF
TRBD2,once,TRBJ2-1,15,TRBV9,TGTGCCAGCAGCGTAGAGGCGGGAGGGCCCAATGAGCAGTTCTTC,CASSVEAGGPNEQFF
.,.,TRBJ1-2,15,TRBV9,TGTGCCAGCAGCGTAGATCCCAGGTCTAACTATGGCTACACCTTC,CASSVDPRSNYGYTF
.,.,TRBJ1-1,13,TRBV27,TGTGCCAGCAGTCCCCATGCGAACACTGAAGCTTTCTTT,CASSPHANTEAFF
TRBD1,few,TRBJ2-5,15,TRBV11-3,TGTGCCAGCAGCATCCAGGGGACAGCTCAAGAGACCCAGTACTTC,CASSIQGTAQETQYF
.,.,TRBJ1-4,12,TRBV19,TGTGCCAGTAGTACGACCGGGGGAAAACTGTTTTTT,CASSTTGGKLFF
TRBD2,.,TRBJ2-2,15,TRBV4-2,TGTGCCAGCAGCCAAGGACTAGCGTTTACCGGGGAGCTGTTTTTT,CASSQGLAFTGELFF
TRBD1,.,TRBJ2-5,19,TRBV28,TGTGCCAGCAGTTCAACACAGGGGGGAGTCTGGGCTGACCAAGAGACCCAGTACTTC,CASSSTQGGVWADQETQYF
.,.,TRBJ1-2,14,TRBV5-6,TGTGCCAGCAGCTTGGTCCAACAGGGAGGGGGCTACACCTTC,CASSLVQQGGGYTF
.,.,TRBJ2-5,11,TRBV20-1,TGCAGTGCTAGGGGAGGAGAGACCCAGTACTTC,CSARGGETQYF
TRBD1,.,TRBJ1-1,13,TRBV27,TGTGCCAGCAGTTTAACAGGGGGCACTGAAGCTTTCTTT,CASSLTGGTEAFF
.,.,TRBJ2-3,16,TRBV27,TGTGCCAGCAGTCTCCGCCGGGGGAGCGTCACAGATACGCAGTATTTT,CASSLRRGSVTDTQYF
.,once,TRBJ1-5,16,TRBV19,TGTGCCAGTAGTATAGCCCGGATATATAGCAATCAGCCCCAGCATTTT,CASSIARIYSNQPQHF
TRBD1,.,TRBJ1-5,14,TRBV19,TGTGCCAGTAGGGACAGGGGTACACGTCAGCCCCAGCATTTT,CASRDRGTRQPQHF
.,.,TRBJ1-6,13,TRBV19,TGTGCCAGTAGTATGGCCTGGGATTCACCCCTCCACTTT,CASSMAWDSPLHF
.,.,TRBJ1-4,15,TRBV6-6,TGTGCCAGCAGTACACCGGGGGGGAGTAATGAAAAACTGTTTTTT,CASSTPGGSNEKLFF
TRBD1,.,TRBJ2-5,14,TRBV6-5,TGTGCCAGCAGAAATGGGACAGGGCGGGAGACCCAGTACTTC,CASRNGTGRETQYF
TRBD1,.,TRBJ1-3,14,TRBV29-1,TGCAGCGTCCAAGGACAGGCTACGGGAAACACCATATATTTT,CSVQGQATGNTIYF
.,.,TRBJ1-3,15,TRBV6-5,TGTGCCAGCCTGTCGGGCCCGAGCTCTGGAAACACCATATATTTT,CASLSGPSSGNTIYF
.,.,TRBJ2-1,14,TRBV5-1,TGCGCCAGCAGCTTTTCCGGGGCATACAATGAGCAGTTCTTC,CASSFSGAYNEQFF
.,.,TRBJ2-5,12,TRBV2,TGTGCCAGCGCCGGGAAGAGGGAGACCCAGTACTTC,CASAGKRETQYF
.,.,TRBJ2-1,13,TRBV18,TGTGCCAGCTCAGTAGCGGATTCCGGTGAGCAGTTCTTC,CASSVADSGEQFF
.,.,TRBJ2-3,15,TRBV30,TGTGCCTGGGGGGGGAAGGGGATTGGCACAGATACGCAGTATTTT,CAWGGKGIGTDTQYF
TRBD1,.,TRBJ2-2,17,TRBV7-2,TGTGCCAGCAGCTTGGATGGACAGGGCGAACCCACCGGGGAGCTGTTTTTT,CASSLDGQGEPTGELFF
.,.,TRBJ2-3,17,TRBV10-2,TGCGCCACCAACCCCACACTACAAACCTCCTTCACAGATACGCAGTATTTT,CATNPTLQTSFTDTQYF
.,.,TRBJ1-1,13,TRBV19,TGTGCCAGTAGTATCTTGGGATATACTGAAGCTTTCTTT,CASSILGYTEAFF
.,.,TRBJ2-3,18,TRBV12-2,TGTGCAAGTCGCTTACTTACATCATTCACAGCTAGCACAGATACGCAGTATTTT,CASRLLTSFTASTDTQYF
TRBD1,.,TRBJ2-3,15,TRBV27,TGTGCCAGCAGTGCCGGGACAGGGTTCACGGATACGCAGTATTTT,CASSAGTGFTDTQYF
TRBD1,few,TRBJ1-6,14,TRBV6-5,TGTGCCAGCAGTTACTCAACAGGGGATTCACCCCTCCACTTT,CASSYSTGDSPLHF
.,few,TRBJ1-1,14,TRBV30,TGTGCCTGGAGTGTAGACAGTTGGAACACTGAAGCTTTCTTT,CAWSVDSWNTEAFF
.,once,TRBJ1-4,14,TRBV19,TGTGCCAGTAGTATGACCACAACTAATGAAAAACTGTTTTTT,CASSMTTTNEKLFF
TRBD1,.,TRBJ2-1,15,TRBV7-9,TGTGCCAGCAGCTCGCCGGGACAGAACTACAATGAGCAGTTCTTC,CASSSPGQNYNEQFF
TRBD1,.,TRBJ2-5,16,TRBV3-1/TRBV3-2,TGTGCCAGCAGCCATGAACAGGGGGCGCGTTCTGAGACCCAGTACTTC,CASSHEQGARSETQYF
TRBD1,once,TRBJ1-5,16,TRBV6-2/TRBV6-3,TGTGCCAGCAGTTACCCCGGGACAGGGGGCAGTCAGCCCCAGCATTTT,CASSYPGTGGSQPQHF
.,few,TRBJ2-1,18,TRBV6-2/TRBV6-3,TGTGCCAGCAGTTACGAGCAGGGTAGAGCGAGCTCCTACAATGAGCAGTTCTTC,CASSYEQGRASSYNEQFF
.,.,TRBJ2-1,14,TRBV7-2,TGTGCCAGCAGCGCGAGGTTAAGAGTCAATGAGCAGTTCTTC,CASSARLRVNEQFF
.,.,TRBJ1-1,15,TRBV7-3,TGTGCCAGCAGCTTAAGGGGGGGTGAGAACACTGAAGCTTTCTTT,CASSLRGGENTEAFF
TRBD2,.,TRBJ2-1,15,TRBV5-1,TGCGCCAGCAGCTCGACTAGCGGGGTGTACAATGAGCAGTTCTTC,CASSSTSGVYNEQFF
TRBD2,.,TRBJ2-1,15,TRBV15,TGTGCCACCAGCAGATTAGCGGGGGACTACAATGAGCAGTTCTTC,CATSRLAGDYNEQFF
TRBD1,.,TRBJ1-4,17,TRBV5-8,TGTGCCAGCAGCGAGGGACAGGGCTCTTATGATAATGAAAAACTGTTTTTT,CASSEGQGSYDNEKLFF
TRBD1,once,TRBJ2-5,14,TRBV5-1,TGCGCCAGCAGCCCAGGGACAGAACAAGAGACCCAGTACTTC,CASSPGTEQETQYF
.,.,TRBJ1-2,15,TRBV4-1,TGCGCCAGCAGCCATAACGGGCCAGACAATTATGGCTACACCTTC,CASSHNGPDNYGYTF
.,.,TRBJ2-7,14,TRBV28,TGTGCCAGCGTCGCCACGGTTTCGAGATACGAGCAGTACTTC,CASVATVSRYEQYF
TRBD1,.,TRBJ2-1,16,TRBV9,TGTGCCAGCAGCGCACTGACAGGGAACTCCTACAATGAGCAGTTCTTC,CASSALTGNSYNEQFF